Included here is one T cell receptor (beta chain) sequence, with context. Its antigen is still unknown. One junction end disagrees with the germline gene, perhaps due to a read error. The donors, all healthy, were Caucasians living in Russia, aged roughly 6 to 95. This sample is drawn from a study of blood T cells in healthy people across ages. Study outcomes and limitations: As age increased, TCR beta diversity per million T cells fell in a roughly linear fashion. The study could not conclusively compare naive and antigen-experienced cells, given its unsorted PBMCs.

Germline assignment: CDR1 SGHTA and CDR2 FQGNSA. The CDR3 is 14 residues long. Primers used in a second PCR of about 7 to 12 cycles were a sample-barcoded 5' primer and a J-beta primer mix. TCRdb ran MiXCR on the 5' RACE reads and lists one entry per CDR3 protein. The sample gives approximately 820,000 distinct CDR3 sequences, around 43% of which show up once; approximately 20% is in the top ten. The clonotype comes from a man between 60 and 75 years old in good health. Sequenced: blood. The chain uses TRBV7-2 and TRBJ1-4; a possible D gene is TRBD1 (5 bases). The CDR3 reads CASSPQGLREKLFF. The CDR3 DNA follows: TGTGCCAGCAGCCCTCAGGGCCTCAGGGAAAAACTCTTTTTT.